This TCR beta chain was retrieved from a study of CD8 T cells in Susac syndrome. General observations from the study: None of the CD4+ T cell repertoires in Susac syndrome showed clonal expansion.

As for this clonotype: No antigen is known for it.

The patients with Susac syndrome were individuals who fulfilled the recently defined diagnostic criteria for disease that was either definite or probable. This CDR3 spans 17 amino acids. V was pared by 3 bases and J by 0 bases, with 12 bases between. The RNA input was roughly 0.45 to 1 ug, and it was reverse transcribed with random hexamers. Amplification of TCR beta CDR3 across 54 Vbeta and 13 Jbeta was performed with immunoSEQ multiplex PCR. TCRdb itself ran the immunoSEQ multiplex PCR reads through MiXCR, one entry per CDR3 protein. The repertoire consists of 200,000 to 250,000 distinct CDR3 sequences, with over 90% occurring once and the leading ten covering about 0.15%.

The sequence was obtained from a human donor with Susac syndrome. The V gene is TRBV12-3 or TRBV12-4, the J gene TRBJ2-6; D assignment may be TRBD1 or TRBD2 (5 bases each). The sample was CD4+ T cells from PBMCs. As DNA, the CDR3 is TGTGCCAGCAGTTTGAGGGGCTCGAACTCTGGGGCCAACGTCCTGACTTTC. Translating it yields CASSLRGSNSGANVLTF.